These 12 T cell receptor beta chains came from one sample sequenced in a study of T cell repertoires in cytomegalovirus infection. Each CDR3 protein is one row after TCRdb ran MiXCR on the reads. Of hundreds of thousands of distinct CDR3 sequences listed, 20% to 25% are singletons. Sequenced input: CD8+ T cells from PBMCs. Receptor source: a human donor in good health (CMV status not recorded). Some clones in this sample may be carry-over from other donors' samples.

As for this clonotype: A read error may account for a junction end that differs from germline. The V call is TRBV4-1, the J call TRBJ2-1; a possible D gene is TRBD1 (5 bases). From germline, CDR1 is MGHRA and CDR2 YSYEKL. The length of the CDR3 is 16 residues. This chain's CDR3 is CASSQEYLGAYNEQFF. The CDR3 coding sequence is TGTGCCAGCAGCCAAGAGTACCTAGGGGCCTACAATGAGCAGTTCTTC.

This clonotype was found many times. The CDR3 DNA follows: TGTGCCAGCAACAGAGGGGTTGACACCGGGGAGCTGTTTTTT. Translated, it gives CASNRGVDTGELFF. This chain uses TRBV5-5 with TRBJ2-2; D tentatively reads TRBD1 or TRBD2 (5 bases each). V lost 6 bases to trimming and J lost 3 bases, with 12 bases between them. The germline V gene has CDR1 SGHKS and CDR2 YYEKEE (reference sequence). The CDR3 is 14 residues long.

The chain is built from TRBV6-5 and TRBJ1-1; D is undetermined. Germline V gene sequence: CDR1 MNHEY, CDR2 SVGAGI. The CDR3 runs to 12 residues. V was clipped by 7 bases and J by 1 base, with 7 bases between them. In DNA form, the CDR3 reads TGTGCCAGCAAACACCAGAACACTGAAGCTTTCTTT. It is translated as CASKHQNTEAFF.

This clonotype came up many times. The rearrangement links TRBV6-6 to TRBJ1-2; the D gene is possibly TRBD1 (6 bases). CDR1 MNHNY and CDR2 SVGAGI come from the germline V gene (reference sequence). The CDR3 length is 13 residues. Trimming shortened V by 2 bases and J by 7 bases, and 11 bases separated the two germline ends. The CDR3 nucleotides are TGTGCCAGCAGTTACGGGGGCTTGGTTGGCTACACCTTC. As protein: CASSYGGLVGYTF.

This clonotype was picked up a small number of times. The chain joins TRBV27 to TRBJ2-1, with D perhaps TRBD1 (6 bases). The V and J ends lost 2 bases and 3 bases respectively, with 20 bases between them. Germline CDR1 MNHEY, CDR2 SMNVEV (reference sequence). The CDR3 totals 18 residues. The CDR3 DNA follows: TGTGCCAGCAGTTTAATCGGAGCGCGGCAGGGGAACTACAATGAGCAGTTCTTC. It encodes CASSLIGARQGNYNEQFF.

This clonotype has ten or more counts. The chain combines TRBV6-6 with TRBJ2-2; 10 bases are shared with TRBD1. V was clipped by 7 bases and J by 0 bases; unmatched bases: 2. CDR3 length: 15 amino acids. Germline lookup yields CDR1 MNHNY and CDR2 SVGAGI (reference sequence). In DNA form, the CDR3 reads TGTGCCAGCATTGGGACAGGGGCGAACACCGGGGAGCTGTTTTTT. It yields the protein CASIGTGANTGELFF.

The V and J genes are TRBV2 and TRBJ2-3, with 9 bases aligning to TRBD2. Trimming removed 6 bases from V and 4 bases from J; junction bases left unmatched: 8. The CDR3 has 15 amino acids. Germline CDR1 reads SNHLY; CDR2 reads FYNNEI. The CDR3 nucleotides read TGTGCCAGCAGGTGGGCGGGGGGGCTCCCAGATACGCAGTATTTT. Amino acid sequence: CASRWAGGLPDTQYF.

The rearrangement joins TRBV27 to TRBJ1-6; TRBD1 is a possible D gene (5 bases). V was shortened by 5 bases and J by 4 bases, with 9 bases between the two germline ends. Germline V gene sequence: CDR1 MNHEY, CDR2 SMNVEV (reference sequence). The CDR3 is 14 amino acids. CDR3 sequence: CASSPQGYNSPLHF. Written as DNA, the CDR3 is TGTGCCAGCAGTCCCCAGGGTTATAATTCACCCCTCCACTTT.

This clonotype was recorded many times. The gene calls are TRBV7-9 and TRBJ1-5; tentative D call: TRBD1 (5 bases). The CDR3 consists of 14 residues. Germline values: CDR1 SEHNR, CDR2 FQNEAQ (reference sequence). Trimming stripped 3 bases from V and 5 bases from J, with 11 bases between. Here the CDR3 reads CASSFWGFDQPQHF. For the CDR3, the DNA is TGTGCCAGCAGCTTTTGGGGGTTTGATCAGCCCCAGCATTTT.

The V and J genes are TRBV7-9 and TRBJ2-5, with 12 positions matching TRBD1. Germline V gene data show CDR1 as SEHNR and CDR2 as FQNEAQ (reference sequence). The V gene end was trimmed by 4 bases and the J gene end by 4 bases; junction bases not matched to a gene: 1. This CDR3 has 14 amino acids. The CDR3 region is CASSWDRGLETQYF. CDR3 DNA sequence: TGTGCCAGCAGCTGGGACAGGGGGCTAGAGACCCAGTACTTC.

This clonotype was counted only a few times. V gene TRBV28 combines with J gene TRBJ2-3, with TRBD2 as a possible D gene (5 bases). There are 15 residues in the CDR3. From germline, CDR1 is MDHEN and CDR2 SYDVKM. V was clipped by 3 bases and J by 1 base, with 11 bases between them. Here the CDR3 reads CASSFEDSRTDTQYF. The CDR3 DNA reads TGTGCCAGCAGTTTTGAGGACTCCCGCACAGATACGCAGTATTTT.

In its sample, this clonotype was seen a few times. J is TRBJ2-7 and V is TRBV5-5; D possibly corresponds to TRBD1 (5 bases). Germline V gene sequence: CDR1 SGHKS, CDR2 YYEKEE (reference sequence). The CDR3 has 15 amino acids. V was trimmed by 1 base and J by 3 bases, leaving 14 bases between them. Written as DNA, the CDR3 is TGTGCCAGCAGCTTGAACACAGGCCGAATCTACGAGCAGTACTTC. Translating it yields CASSLNTGRIYEQYF.